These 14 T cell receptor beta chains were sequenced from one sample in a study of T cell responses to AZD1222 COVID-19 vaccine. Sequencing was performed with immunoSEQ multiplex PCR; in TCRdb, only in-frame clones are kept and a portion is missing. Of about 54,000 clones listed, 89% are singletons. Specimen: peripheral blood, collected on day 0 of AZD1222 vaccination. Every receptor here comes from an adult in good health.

The CDR3 loop reads CASSYLGTGVYNEQFF. CDR3 in DNA: TGTGCCAGCAGTTACCTCGGGACAGGGGTATACAATGAGCAGTTCTTC. This sequence joins TRBV6-5 and TRBJ2-1; 10 bases are shared with TRBD1. The CDR3 is made up of 16 amino acids. J lost 4 bases, V lost 2 bases, and 5 bases had no gene match. CDR1 MNHEY and CDR2 SVGAGI come from the germline V gene.

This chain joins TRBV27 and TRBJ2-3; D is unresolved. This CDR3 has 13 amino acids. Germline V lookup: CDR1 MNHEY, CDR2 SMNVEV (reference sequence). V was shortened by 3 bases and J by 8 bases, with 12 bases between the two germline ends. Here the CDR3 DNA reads TGTGCCAGCAGTTTTCGCCCTGACGGTACGCAGTATTTT. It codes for CASSFRPDGTQYF.

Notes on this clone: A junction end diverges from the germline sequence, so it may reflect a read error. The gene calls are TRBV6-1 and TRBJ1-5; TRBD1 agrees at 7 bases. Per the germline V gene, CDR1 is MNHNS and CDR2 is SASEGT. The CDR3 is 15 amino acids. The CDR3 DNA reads TGTGCCGGCAGTGAAGCAGGGGGGAGCAATCAGCCCCAGCATTTT. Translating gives CAGSEAGGSNQPQHF.

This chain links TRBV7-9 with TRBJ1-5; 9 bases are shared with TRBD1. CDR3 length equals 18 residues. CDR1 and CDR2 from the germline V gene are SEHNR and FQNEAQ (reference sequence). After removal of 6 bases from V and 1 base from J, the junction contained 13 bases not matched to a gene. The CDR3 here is CASSHQSGQGVSNQPQHF. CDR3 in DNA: TGTGCCAGCAGTCACCAATCGGGACAGGGTGTGAGCAATCAGCCCCAGCATTTT.

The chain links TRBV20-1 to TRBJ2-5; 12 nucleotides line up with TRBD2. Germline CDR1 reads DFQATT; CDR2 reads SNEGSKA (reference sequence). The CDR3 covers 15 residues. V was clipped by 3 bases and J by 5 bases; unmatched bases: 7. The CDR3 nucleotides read TGCAGTGCTAGTAAGACTAGCGGGAGTTCGGAGACCCAGTACTTC. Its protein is CSASKTSGSSETQYF.

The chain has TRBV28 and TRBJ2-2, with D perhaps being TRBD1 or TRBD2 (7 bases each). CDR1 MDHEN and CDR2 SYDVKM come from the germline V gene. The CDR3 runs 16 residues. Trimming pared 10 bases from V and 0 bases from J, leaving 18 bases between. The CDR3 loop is CATAQGGLANTGELFF. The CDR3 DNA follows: TGTGCCACCGCTCAGGGGGGGCTGGCGAACACCGGGGAGCTGTTTTTT.

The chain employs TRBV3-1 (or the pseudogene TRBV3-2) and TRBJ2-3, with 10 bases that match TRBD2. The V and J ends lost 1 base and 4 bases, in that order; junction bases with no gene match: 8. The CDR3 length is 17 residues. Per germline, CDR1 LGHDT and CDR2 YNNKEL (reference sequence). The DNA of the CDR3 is TGTGCCAGCAGCCAAGTTGTCCTAGCGGGAGTAGCAGATACGCAGTATTTT. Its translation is CASSQVVLAGVADTQYF.

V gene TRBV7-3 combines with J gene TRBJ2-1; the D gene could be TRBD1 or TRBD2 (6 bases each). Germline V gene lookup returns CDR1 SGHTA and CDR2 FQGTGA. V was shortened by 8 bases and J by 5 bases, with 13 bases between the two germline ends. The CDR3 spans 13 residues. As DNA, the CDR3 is TGTGCCAGCCCAGGAGGGGGAGACAATGAGCAGTTCTTC. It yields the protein CASPGGGDNEQFF.

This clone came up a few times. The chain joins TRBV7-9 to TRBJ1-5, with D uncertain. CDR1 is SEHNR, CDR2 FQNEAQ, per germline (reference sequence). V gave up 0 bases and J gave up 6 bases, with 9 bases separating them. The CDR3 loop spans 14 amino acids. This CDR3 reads CASSLAGDGQPQHF. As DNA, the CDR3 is TGTGCCAGCAGCTTAGCGGGAGACGGTCAGCCCCAGCATTTT.

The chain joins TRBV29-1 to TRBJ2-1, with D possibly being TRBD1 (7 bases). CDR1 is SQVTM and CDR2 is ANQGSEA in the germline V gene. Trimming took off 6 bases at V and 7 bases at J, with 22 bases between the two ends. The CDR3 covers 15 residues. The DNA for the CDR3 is TGCAGCGTACCCCAGGGGGTTTTTCGGGGGAATGAGCAGTTCTTC. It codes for CSVPQGVFRGNEQFF.

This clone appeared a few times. The CDR3 loop is CASSLVGTGSGTEAFF. CDR3 nucleotide sequence: TGCGCCAGCAGCTTGGTGGGGACAGGTAGTGGCACTGAAGCTTTCTTT. The chain recombines TRBV5-1 with TRBJ1-1; 8 bases match TRBD1. The CDR3 is made up of 16 amino acids. J lost 4 bases, V lost 0 bases, and 8 bases had no gene match. Per germline, CDR1 SGHRS and CDR2 YFSETQ.

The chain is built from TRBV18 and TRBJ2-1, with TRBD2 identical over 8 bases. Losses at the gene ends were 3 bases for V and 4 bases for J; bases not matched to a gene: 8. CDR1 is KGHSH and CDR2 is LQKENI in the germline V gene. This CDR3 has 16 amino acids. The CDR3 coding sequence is TGTGCCAGCTCACCTCTGGGTAGCGGGACTTACAATGAGCAGTTCTTC. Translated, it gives CASSPLGSGTYNEQFF.

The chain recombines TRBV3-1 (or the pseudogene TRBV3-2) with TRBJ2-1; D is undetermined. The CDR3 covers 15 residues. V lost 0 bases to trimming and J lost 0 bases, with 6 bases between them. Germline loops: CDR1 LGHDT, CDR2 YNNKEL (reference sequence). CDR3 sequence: CASSQDQSSYNEQFF. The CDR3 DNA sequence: TGTGCCAGCAGCCAAGACCAGAGCTCCTACAATGAGCAGTTCTTC.

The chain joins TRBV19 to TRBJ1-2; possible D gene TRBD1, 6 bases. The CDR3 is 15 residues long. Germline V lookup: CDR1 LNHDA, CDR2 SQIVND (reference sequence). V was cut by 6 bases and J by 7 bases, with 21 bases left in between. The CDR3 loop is CASRAQGTSGSGYTF. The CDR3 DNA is TGTGCCAGTAGAGCACAGGGTACGTCAGGAAGTGGCTACACCTTC.